These 7 T cell receptor beta chains share one sample of origin, sequenced in a study of blood T cell repertoires in COVID-19. The repertoire was sequenced with immunoSEQ multiplex PCR; TCRdb's copy has only in-frame clones and lacks some. The table shows approximately 210,000 clones, with more than 70% occurring only once. The sample was peripheral blood. The source of these receptors is a woman in her forties or fifties with acute or convalescent COVID-19.

The rearrangement links TRBV19 to TRBJ1-2, with D maybe TRBD1 (5 bases). Germline V lookup: CDR1 LNHDA, CDR2 SQIVND (reference sequence). The germline V and J ends were trimmed by 8 bases and 0 bases, with 13 bases remaining between them. The CDR3 spans 14 residues. As DNA, the CDR3 is TGTGCCAGTTATGGGGCAGGGACTAACTATGGCTACACCTTC. It translates to CASYGAGTNYGYTF.

The genes are TRBV27 and TRBJ2-2; 8 bases fit TRBD2. The CDR3 contains 17 residues. Looked up from germline, CDR1 is MNHEY and CDR2 is SMNVEV (reference sequence). With V trimmed by 2 bases and J by 4 bases, 9 bases remained unmatched. CDR3 sequence: CASSLRPWRGVTGELFF. The CDR3, as DNA: TGTGCCAGCAGTTTAAGGCCTTGGCGGGGGGTCACCGGGGAGCTGTTTTTT.

The V gene is TRBV24-1, the J gene TRBJ2-3; D is perhaps TRBD2 (5 bases). The CDR3 length is 16 residues. CDR1 is KGHDR, CDR2 SFDVKD, per germline. V dropped 1 base and J dropped 0 bases, with 10 bases sitting between them. The CDR3 loop is CATSDFPAASTDTQYF. CDR3 DNA sequence: TGTGCCACCAGTGATTTCCCAGCGGCTAGCACAGATACGCAGTATTTT.

This clone was seen more than once but under ten times. The chain employs TRBV9 and TRBJ2-7, with D possibly being TRBD2 (6 bases). The CDR3 spans 14 residues. The germline gives CDR1 SGDLS, CDR2 YYNGEE. V was clipped by 2 bases and J by 2 bases, with 11 bases between them. As DNA, the CDR3 is TGTGCCAGCAGCGTGGGAGGTAATACCTACGAGCAGTACTTC. Translated: CASSVGGNTYEQYF.

The V call is TRBV3-1 (or the pseudogene TRBV3-2), the J call TRBJ2-5; 10 nucleotides line up with TRBD2. The trim removed 2 bases at V and 4 bases at J, leaving 7 bases unmatched. This CDR3 contains 16 residues. Germline V gene lookup returns CDR1 LGHDT and CDR2 YNNKEL (reference sequence). CDR3 nucleotides: TGTGCCAGCAGCCAACGTGCTAGCGGGAGATCAGAGACCCAGTACTTC. The encoded protein is CASSQRASGRSETQYF.

CDR3 residues: CASTLDRGGGYTF. For the CDR3, the DNA is TGTGCCAGCACCCTCGACAGGGGTGGGGGCTACACCTTC. The chain employs TRBV6-5 and TRBJ1-2; TRBD1 matches at 8 bases. Germline V lookup: CDR1 MNHEY, CDR2 SVGAGI. V trimming: 7 bases; J trimming: 8 bases; junction bases outside the gene matches: 9. The CDR3 contains 13 residues.

The chain combines TRBV28 with TRBJ2-7, with D uncertain. The CDR3 runs to 14 residues. V lost 3 bases and J 3 bases, leaving 12 bases between the germline ends. Germline loops: CDR1 MDHEN, CDR2 SYDVKM. This chain's CDR3 is CASSFPPKIYEQYF. CDR3 nucleotides: TGTGCCAGCAGTTTCCCCCCCAAAATCTACGAGCAGTACTTC.